A selection of T cell receptor beta chains follows, all from one sample in a study of T cell repertoires in ileal Crohn's disease. Using immunoSEQ multiplex PCR, the repertoire was profiled, and TCRdb retains in-frame clones only, with some absent. The sample lists around 14,000 clones, 75% to 90% seen once, with 4.2% in the top ten. The specimen sequenced was ileal tissue. Source of these receptors: an adult with Crohn's disease. CDR3s include the opening cysteine and the closing phenylalanine or tryptophan. D genes are given only for firm matches. Rows may omit the clone size; those that give it use once, few, many or a size class.

size	length	J	V	D	CDR3	DNA
NA	16	TRBJ1-5	TRBV19	NA	CASSISDSLFFQPQHF	TGTGCCAGTAGTATCAGCGACAGCTTGTTTTTTCAGCCCCAGCATTTT
NA	12	TRBJ1-2	TRBV30	NA	CAARAFNYGYTF	TGTGCCGCGCGGGCCTTTAACTATGGCTACACCTTC
NA	15	TRBJ1-4	TRBV2	NA	CASSPRTVFGEKLFF	TGTGCCAGCAGCCCCCGGACAGTCTTTGGTGAAAAACTGTTTTTT
NA	15	TRBJ2-5	TRBV30	NA	CAWSAASRVQETQYF	TGTGCCTGGAGTGCCGCAAGCAGGGTTCAAGAGACCCAGTACTTC
NA	16	TRBJ1-1	TRBV5-4	NA	CASRPRLGRGGTEAFF	TGTGCCAGCAGGCCACGATTAGGGAGGGGGGGCACTGAAGCTTTCTTT
once	15	TRBJ2-3	TRBV2	TRBD2	CASSEGLASGDTQYF	TGTGCCAGCAGCGAGGGACTAGCGTCAGGGGATACGCAGTATTTT
NA	14	TRBJ2-7	TRBV7-8	TRBD1	CASSPGTGEYEQYF	TGTGCCAGCAGCCCGGGGACAGGGGAATACGAGCAGTACTTC
NA	15	TRBJ1-5	TRBV9	NA	CASSVGGESGQPQHF	TGTGCCAGCAGCGTAGGGGGGGAGTCGGGTCAGCCCCAGCATTTT
NA	15	TRBJ2-3	TRBV7-6	TRBD2	CASSSSGSGTDTQYF	TGTGCCAGCAGCTCCAGCGGGAGTGGGACAGATACGCAGTATTTT
NA	14	TRBJ1-5	TRBV5-5	NA	CASSLGGSNQPQHF	TGTGCCAGCAGCTTGGGAGGCAGCAATCAGCCCCAGCATTTT
NA	14	TRBJ2-1	TRBV25-1	TRBD1	CASSTDRDYNEQFF	TGTGCCAGCAGTACGGACAGGGACTACAATGAGCAGTTCTTC
NA	17	TRBJ2-1	TRBV5-8	TRBD2	CASNQGTSGSGYNEQFF	TGTGCCAGCAACCAGGGGACTAGCGGGAGTGGGTACAATGAGCAGTTCTTC
few	14	TRBJ1-5	TRBV18	NA	CASSRSGEHQPQHF	TGTGCCAGCTCCCGATCAGGGGAACATCAGCCCCAGCATTTT
NA	16	TRBJ1-4	TRBV5-1	NA	CASSLGPGQTNEKLFF	TGCGCCAGCAGCTTGGGCCCCGGACAGACCAATGAAAAACTGTTTTTT
NA	19	TRBJ2-1	TRBV4-3	NA	CASSQEVSGGRSSYNEQFF	TGCGCCAGCAGCCAAGAGGTCTCAGGAGGGCGGAGCTCCTACAATGAGCAGTTCTTC
once	15	TRBJ1-6	TRBV14	NA	CASSQAAGGNSPLHF	TGTGCCAGCAGCCAAGCAGCTGGGGGCAATTCACCCCTCCACTTT
NA	15	TRBJ2-1	TRBV6-5	TRBD2	CASSIGGVTYNEQFF	TGTGCCAGCAGTATCGGGGGGGTTACCTACAATGAGCAGTTCTTC
NA	14	TRBJ1-2	TRBV15	NA	CATSRVWGDYGYTF	TGTGCCACCAGCAGAGTGTGGGGAGATTATGGCTACACCTTC
once	14	TRBJ2-1	TRBV19	TRBD2	CASSIDLPGGEQFF	TGTGCCAGTAGTATAGATCTCCCGGGAGGCGAGCAGTTCTTC
few	13	TRBJ2-1	TRBV9	NA	CASSARQNNEQFF	TGTGCCAGCAGCGCCCGACAGAACAATGAGCAGTTCTTC
few	12	TRBJ2-3	TRBV4-1	TRBD1	CASSQPGGTQYF	TGCGCCAGCAGCCAACCAGGGGGTACGCAGTATTTT
NA	13	TRBJ2-4	TRBV9	NA	CASSVGPQVDQYF	TGTGCCAGCAGCGTAGGCCCACAGGTGGATCAGTACTTC
NA	15	TRBJ2-3	TRBV6-6	TRBD2	CASRPGLAGGVTQYF	TGTGCCAGCAGGCCGGGACTAGCGGGAGGCGTGACGCAGTATTTT
NA	15	TRBJ1-1	TRBV7-3	TRBD1	CASMWDSTSNTEAFF	TGTGCCAGCATGTGGGACAGCACATCGAACACTGAAGCTTTCTTT
few	15	TRBJ1-2	TRBV5-1	TRBD1	CASTIDRGEFYGYTF	TGCGCCAGCACCATCGACAGGGGAGAGTTCTATGGCTACACCTTC
once	13	TRBJ1-2	TRBV2	NA	CASSEDRRYGYTF	TGTGCCAGCAGTGAGGACAGAAGATATGGCTACACCTTC
once	14	TRBJ2-7	TRBV18	NA	CASSPLTVSYEQYF	TGTGCCAGCTCACCACTTACGGTTTCCTACGAGCAGTACTTC
NA	12	TRBJ1-2	TRBV29-1	NA	CSVIRGDYGYTF	TGCAGCGTAATCAGGGGAGACTATGGCTACACCTTC
NA	12	TRBJ2-1	TRBV6-6	NA	CASSRDNNEQFF	TGTGCCAGCAGTAGAGACAACAATGAGCAGTTCTTC
NA	15	TRBJ2-1	TRBV10-1	TRBD2	CASSAHYGGANEQFF	TGCGCCAGCAGCGCTCATTACGGGGGGGCTAATGAGCAGTTCTTC